This T cell receptor (beta chain) was documented in a study of blood T cell repertoires in COVID-19 (dated by TCRdb to 2018 to 2020). For context, the study as a whole: Collaborator samples came from the United States, Italy and Spain and covered acute and convalescent phases of COVID-19. The repertoires were released in a freely available public database meant as a resource for research on the immune response to SARS-CoV-2. Sample metadata almost always included a de-identified subject ID, COVID-19 status, age in years and sex. The material from the prospective study consisted of cDNA or gDNA derived from T cells, B-cell-depleted T cells, or PBMCs. Where available, HLA class I and class II types were taken from metadata supplied by the sample provider and were not determined by assay-based typing. Samples came from the ongoing ImmuneRACE study (first 160 participants) plus 1,254 subjects from 6 global collaborators. Deeply sampled blood TCRbeta repertoires from subjects exposed to, actively infected with, or recovered from COVID-19 were included in the dataset.

Results the study describes overall, beyond this receptor: How much clinical and demographic metadata was included differed by source and by participant, and the metadata was provided uncurated.

The CDR3 numbers 14 residues from cysteine through phenylalanine. The sequence is cut down to CDR3 DNA, 42 bases in frame from base 1. CDR1 and CDR2 are drawn from the germline V gene: MDHEN, SYDVKM. V drops 5 bases and J drops 1 base, leaving 11 bases in between. TCRbeta CDR3 regions were amplified from genomic DNA using the immunoSEQ Assay, a bias-controlled multiplex PCR. Per the original workflow: The number of nucleated cells in each sample was estimated by amplification of reference gene primers within the assay. To quantify the absolute abundance of each unique TCRbeta CDR3 rearrangement, sequence reads were collapsed and filtered. For each sample, productive Simpson clonality was calculated by taking the square root of Simpson's diversity index across productive rearrangements. As stored in TCRdb, this immuneACCESS dataset retains in-frame rearrangements with V and J assigned. A fraction of the clones does not appear; measured against another copy, unresolved V genes explain less than half of the discrepancy, and the remainder lacks a known reason. That table supplies the V and J calls and clone size; D and trimming were determined from the DNA. This sample has approximately 200,000 clones in its table, and roughly 84% of those were observed once. The ten largest account for about 2% of the sample.

Each collaborating institution followed its own protocols to collect whole blood in K2EDTA tubes. For TCRbeta analysis, collaborators shipped samples as frozen whole blood, isolated PBMCs, or DNA extracted from either of those sample types. Comments on this clone: Its binding antigen is unknown. It has no much larger one-base neighbor in the sample; base qualities were not kept.

Source material: peripheral blood. The V gene is TRBV28 and the J gene is TRBJ1-1; TRBD1 is possibly the D segment (6 matching bases). This clonotype was obtained from a middle-aged man with active or convalescent COVID-19. This receptor carries the CDR3 CASSPDRWNTEAFF. The DNA sequence is as follows: TGTGCCAGCAGTCCCGACAGGTGGAACACTGAAGCTTTCTTT. With the rest looked up from the reference TRBV28 and TRBJ1-1 genes rather than sequenced, the full variable domain is DVKVTQSSRYLVKRTGEKVFLECVQDMDHENMFWYRQDPGLGLRLIYFSYDVKMKEKGDIPEGYSVSREKKERFSLILESASTNQTSMYLCASSPDRWNTEAFFGQGTRLTVV.